Below, 18 T cell receptor beta chains from the same sample are listed, as sequenced in a study of Ad26.COV2.S vaccination and SARS-CoV-2 variants. Indicated treatment: roughly 20 received Ad26.COV2.S at low or high dose, single or two shots; 5 received placebo; per-sample allocation not given. Samples came from day 63 after the first vaccine or placebo injection. TCRdb's copy holds only in-frame clones and misses some; the assay was immunoSEQ multiplex PCR. Of roughly 700,000 clones in the sample, about 89% were seen once. Sample: peripheral blood, taken in a trial of Ad26.COV2.S vaccine versus placebo. These receptors all come from a person between 18 and 59 years old who received the Ad26.COV2.S COVID-19 vaccine or a placebo.

The chain links TRBV27 to TRBJ2-7; 7 nucleotides align to TRBD1. The J segment lost 3 bases and the V segment lost 5 bases, leaving 13 bases of the junction unmatched. The CDR3 covers 16 residues. Germline-derived CDR1 and CDR2 are MNHEY and SMNVEV (reference sequence). The CDR3 loop reads CASSAQLGTAYYEQYF. The DNA of the CDR3 is TGTGCCAGCAGTGCTCAACTCGGGACAGCCTACTACGAGCAGTACTTC.

Concerning this clone itself: The same CDR3 arises from other DNA sequences in this sample as well. CDR3 sequence: CASSQDSGNTIYF. DNA for the CDR3: TGTGCCAGCAGCCAGGATTCTGGAAACACCATATATTTT. V and J are TRBV3-1 (or the pseudogene TRBV3-2) and TRBJ1-3; D remains ambiguous. Per the germline V gene, CDR1 is LGHDT and CDR2 is YNNKEL (reference sequence). The CDR3 runs to 13 residues. Deletions cut 3 bases from V and 1 base from J, with 4 bases between.

This chain links TRBV27 with TRBJ2-5; TRBD2 matches 13 bases. Unmatched junction bases numbered 8, after V lost 5 bases and J lost 2 bases. Germline CDR1 reads MNHEY; CDR2 reads SMNVEV (reference sequence). This CDR3 is built from 17 residues. This CDR3 reads CASSASGLAGVQETQYF. For the CDR3, the DNA is TGTGCCAGCAGTGCGTCCGGACTAGCGGGAGTTCAAGAGACCCAGTACTTC.

For this clone: At the DNA level, this CDR3 is encoded by other sequences in the same sample as well. The chain carries TRBV11-3 and TRBJ2-7; maybe TRBD2 (6 bases). The germline V and J ends were trimmed by 3 bases and 1 base, with 10 bases remaining between them. The CDR3 runs to 14 residues. Germline loops: CDR1 SGHNT, CDR2 YENEEA. The CDR3 nucleotides are TGTGCCAGCAGCTTGGGGGGTTCGTCCTACGAGCAGTACTTC. Translating gives CASSLGGSSYEQYF.

CDR3 coding DNA: TGTGCCAGCAGCTTGGGGACTGTCCCCTATGGCTACACCTTC. Its translation: CASSLGTVPYGYTF. The rearrangement links TRBV7-2 to TRBJ1-2, with TRBD1 as a possible D gene (5 bases). V lost 3 bases, J lost 4 bases, and 12 bases lay in between. Germline-derived CDR1 and CDR2 are SGHTA and FQGNSA. CDR3 size: 14 residues.

The CDR3 sequence: CASKRDMGPYEQYF. The CDR3 DNA follows: TGTGCCAGCAAACGGGACATGGGTCCCTACGAGCAGTACTTC. This rearrangement joins TRBV7-2 to TRBJ2-7; D perhaps matches TRBD1 (6 bases). CDR1 and CDR2 (germline): SGHTA, FQGNSA. V lost 7 bases, J lost 2 bases, and 15 bases lay in between. This CDR3 has 14 residues.

CDR3 sequence: CASRLDGRGTEAFF. For the CDR3, the DNA is TGTGCCAGCAGGCTGGACGGGAGGGGCACTGAAGCTTTCTTT. The V gene is TRBV7-2, the J gene TRBJ1-1; possible D gene TRBD1, 5 bases. Germline V CDR1 and CDR2: SGHTA, FQGNSA. This CDR3 has 14 amino acids. V lost 6 bases and J lost 4, with 15 bases in between.

V is TRBV11-3 and J is TRBJ2-3; D call uncertain. This CDR3 region has 12 residues. From germline, CDR1 is SGHNT and CDR2 YENEEA. Trimming took 5 bases from V and 1 from J, leaving 4 bases between them. The DNA of the CDR3 is TGTGCCAGCAGCCGAGGCACAGATACGCAGTATTTT. It translates to CASSRGTDTQYF.

The J gene is TRBJ2-3, the V gene TRBV18, with TRBD2 matching 8 bases. V gave up 3 bases and J gave up 5 bases; unmatched junction bases: 7. The germline V gene encodes CDR1 KGHSH and CDR2 LQKENI. This CDR3 contains 15 residues. CDR3 loop: CASSPASGSGDTQYF. As DNA, the CDR3 is TGTGCCAGCTCACCCGCCAGCGGGAGTGGAGATACGCAGTATTTT.

This clone was counted once. The chain combines TRBV6-2 or TRBV6-3 with TRBJ1-6; 8 bases agree with TRBD1. The germline gives CDR1 MNHEY, CDR2 SVGEGT. The CDR3 sequence is 16 residues long. V was pared by 6 bases and J by 4 bases, with 8 bases of the junction left unmatched. The DNA of the CDR3 is TGTGCCAGCAGCTCCAGGGGGCGTGGATATAATTCACCCCTCCACTTT. It encodes CASSSRGRGYNSPLHF.

J is TRBJ2-1 and V is TRBV3-1 (or the pseudogene TRBV3-2); 7 positions match TRBD2. With V trimmed by 5 bases and J by 0 bases, 7 bases remained unmatched. This CDR3 region has 16 residues. The germline gives CDR1 LGHDT, CDR2 YNNKEL (reference sequence). CDR3 region: CASSVWTSSSYNEQFF. The CDR3 DNA reads TGTGCCAGCAGCGTCTGGACTAGTAGCTCCTACAATGAGCAGTTCTTC.

As regards this clone: This sample includes further DNA sequences coding for the same CDR3. This chain uses TRBV3-1 (or the pseudogene TRBV3-2) with TRBJ2-3; no clear D. V lost 1 base and J 3 bases, leaving 2 bases between the germline ends. CDR3 length: 12 residues. Germline-derived CDR1 and CDR2 are LGHDT and YNNKEL (reference sequence). The CDR3 protein is CASSQVTDTQYF. CDR3 nucleotide sequence: TGTGCCAGCAGCCAAGTTACAGATACGCAGTATTTT.

The V gene is TRBV24-1, the J gene TRBJ2-3, with 9 positions matching TRBD2. V trimming: 6 bases; J trimming: 1 base; junction bases outside the gene matches: 7. The CDR3 spans 16 residues. Germline V gene sequence: CDR1 KGHDR, CDR2 SFDVKD. CDR3 region: CATSSATSGRTDTQYF. DNA of the CDR3: TGTGCCACCAGTTCAGCGACTAGCGGTCGCACAGATACGCAGTATTTT.

In the case of this clone: Distinct nucleotide sequences in the sample also encode this CDR3. This chain connects TRBV6-5 to TRBJ1-1; D is ambiguous. Trimming removed 6 bases from V and 2 bases from J, with 4 bases in between. This CDR3 is 11 amino acids long. CDR1 and CDR2 from the germline V gene are MNHEY and SVGAGI. CDR3 sequence reads: CASRANTEAFF. CDR3 nucleotides: TGTGCCAGCAGAGCAAACACTGAAGCTTTCTTT.

This chain uses TRBV7-2 with TRBJ2-5; D may be TRBD1 (5 bases). This CDR3 has 15 amino acids. V was cut by 5 bases and J by 4 bases, with 17 bases left in between. Germline lookup yields CDR1 SGHTA and CDR2 FQGNSA. As DNA, the CDR3 is TGTGCCAGCAGCCCCCACTGGACATCAGGAGAGACCCAGTACTTC. Translated, it gives CASSPHWTSGETQYF.

The chain carries TRBV10-3 and TRBJ1-5; D is possibly TRBD1 (5 bases). The CDR3 spans 14 residues. Looked up from germline, CDR1 is ENHRY and CDR2 is SYGVKD. The V gene lost 2 bases and the J gene lost 4 bases, with 9 bases spanning the gap. CDR3 region: CAISEVTENQPQHF. In DNA, the CDR3 is TGTGCCATCAGTGAGGTGACAGAAAATCAGCCCCAGCATTTT.

V usage is TRBV4-1 and J usage is TRBJ1-2, with a weak D call TRBD1 (5 bases). CDR3 length: 16 residues. V shed 4 bases and J shed 4 bases, with 19 bases lying between them. Germline assignment: CDR1 MGHRA and CDR2 YSYEKL. The CDR3 region has the DNA TGCGCCAGCAGCCCCCAAATCGGGGGTCCCATCTATGGCTACACCTTC. Translation: CASSPQIGGPIYGYTF.

The gene calls are TRBV18 and TRBJ1-1, with 7 bases that match TRBD1. Germline loops: CDR1 KGHSH, CDR2 LQKENI. The CDR3 loop spans 13 amino acids. Trimming removed 3 bases from V and 7 bases from J; junction bases left unmatched: 5. The CDR3 coding sequence is TGTGCCAGCTCACCGATTCAGGGGGGTGAAGCTTTCTTT. Protein product: CASSPIQGGEAFF.